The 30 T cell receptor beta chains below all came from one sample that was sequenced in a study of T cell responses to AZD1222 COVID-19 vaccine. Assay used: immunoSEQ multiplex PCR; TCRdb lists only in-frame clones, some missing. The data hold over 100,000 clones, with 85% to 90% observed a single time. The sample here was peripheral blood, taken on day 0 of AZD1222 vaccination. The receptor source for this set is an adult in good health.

The CDR3 nucleotides are TGCGCCAGCAGCTTGGCAGAGTTCGGACAGGGCACTGAAGCTTTCTTT. Translating it yields CASSLAEFGQGTEAFF. The chain employs TRBV5-1 and TRBJ1-1, with 8 nucleotides matching TRBD1. The length of the CDR3 is 16 residues. Trimming at V came to 0 bases and at J to 4 bases, leaving 8 bases not matched to a gene. Germline V CDR1 and CDR2: SGHRS, YFSETQ. Based on the CDR3 plus reference TRBV5-1 and TRBJ1-1, the full variable domain is KAGVTQTPRYLIKTRGQQVTLSCSPISGHRSVSWYQQTPGQGLQFLFEYFSETQRNKGNFPGRFSGRQFSNSRSEMNVSTLELGDSALYLCASSLAEFGQGTEAFFGQGTRLTVV.

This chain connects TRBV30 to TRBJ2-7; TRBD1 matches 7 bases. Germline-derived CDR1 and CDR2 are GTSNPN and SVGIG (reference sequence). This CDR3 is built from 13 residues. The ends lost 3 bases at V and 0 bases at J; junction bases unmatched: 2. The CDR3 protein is CAWRTGFSYEQYF. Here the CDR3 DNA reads TGTGCCTGGAGGACAGGGTTCTCCTACGAGCAGTACTTC.

CDR3 DNA: TGCGCCAGCATTAACACGGGTTACATGAACACTGAAGCTTTCTTT. Translation gives CASINTGYMNTEAFF. V and J are TRBV10-1 and TRBJ1-1; D is undetermined. In germline, CDR1 is WNHNN, CDR2 SYGVQD (reference sequence). Trimming cost V 7 bases and J 0 bases, with 15 bases left between them. This CDR3 region has 15 residues.

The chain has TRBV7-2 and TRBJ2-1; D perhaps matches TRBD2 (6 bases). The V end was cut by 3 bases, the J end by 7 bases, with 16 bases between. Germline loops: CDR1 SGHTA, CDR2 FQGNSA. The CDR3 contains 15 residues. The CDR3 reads CASSFTPGAGNEQFF. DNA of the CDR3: TGTGCCAGCAGCTTTACCCCCGGTGCGGGAAATGAGCAGTTCTTC.

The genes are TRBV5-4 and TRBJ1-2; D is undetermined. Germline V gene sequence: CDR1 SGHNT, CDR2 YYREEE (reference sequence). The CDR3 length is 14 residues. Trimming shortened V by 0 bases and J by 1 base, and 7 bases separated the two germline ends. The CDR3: CASSLAAVNYGYTF. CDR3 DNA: TGTGCCAGCAGCTTGGCCGCGGTTAACTATGGCTACACCTTC.

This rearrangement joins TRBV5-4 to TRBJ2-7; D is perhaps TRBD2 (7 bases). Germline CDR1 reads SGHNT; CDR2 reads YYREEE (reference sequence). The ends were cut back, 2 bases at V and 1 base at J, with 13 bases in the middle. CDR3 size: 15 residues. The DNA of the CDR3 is TGTGCCAGCAGCTTTGGGGGGGGCCAGTCCTACGAGCAGTACTTC. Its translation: CASSFGGGQSYEQYF.

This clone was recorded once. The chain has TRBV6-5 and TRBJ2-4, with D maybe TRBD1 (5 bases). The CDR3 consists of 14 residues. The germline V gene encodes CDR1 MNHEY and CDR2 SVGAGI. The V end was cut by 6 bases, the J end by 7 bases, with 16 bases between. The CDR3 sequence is CASSLGQGYNIQYF. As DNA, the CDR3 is TGTGCCAGCAGCCTGGGGCAGGGCTACAACATTCAGTACTTC.

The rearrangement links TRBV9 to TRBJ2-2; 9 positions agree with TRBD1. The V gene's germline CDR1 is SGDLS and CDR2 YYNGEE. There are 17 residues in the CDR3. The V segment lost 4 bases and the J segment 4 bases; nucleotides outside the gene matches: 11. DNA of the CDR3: TGTGCCAGCAGCCCAGCGGGGACAGGGAGGGTCACCGGGGAGCTGTTTTTT. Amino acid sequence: CASSPAGTGRVTGELFF. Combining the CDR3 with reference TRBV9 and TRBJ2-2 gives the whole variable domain DSGVTQTPKHLITATGQRVTLRCSPRSGDLSVYWYQQSLDQGLQFLIQYYNGEERAKGNILERFSAQQFPDLHSELNLSSLELGDSALYFCASSPAGTGRVTGELFFGEGSRLTVL.

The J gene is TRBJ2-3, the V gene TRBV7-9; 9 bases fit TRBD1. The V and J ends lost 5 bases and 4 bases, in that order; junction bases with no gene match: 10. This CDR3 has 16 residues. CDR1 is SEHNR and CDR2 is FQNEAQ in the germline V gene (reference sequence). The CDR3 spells CASSKLPTGGADTQYF. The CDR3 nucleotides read TGTGCCAGCAGCAAGCTCCCGACAGGGGGGGCAGATACGCAGTATTTT.

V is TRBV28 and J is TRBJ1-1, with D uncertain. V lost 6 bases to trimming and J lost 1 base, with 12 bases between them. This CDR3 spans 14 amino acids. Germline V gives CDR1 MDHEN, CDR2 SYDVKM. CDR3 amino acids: CASSPPPPNTEAFF. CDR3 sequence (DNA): TGTGCCAGCAGCCCCCCTCCCCCGAACACTGAAGCTTTCTTT.

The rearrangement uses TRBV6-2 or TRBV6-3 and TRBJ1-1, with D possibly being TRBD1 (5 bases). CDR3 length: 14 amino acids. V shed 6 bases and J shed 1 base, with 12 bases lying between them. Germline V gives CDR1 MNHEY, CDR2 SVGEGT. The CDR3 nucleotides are TGTGCCAGCAGCGTACGGGGGGGGAACACTGAAGCTTTCTTT. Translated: CASSVRGGNTEAFF.

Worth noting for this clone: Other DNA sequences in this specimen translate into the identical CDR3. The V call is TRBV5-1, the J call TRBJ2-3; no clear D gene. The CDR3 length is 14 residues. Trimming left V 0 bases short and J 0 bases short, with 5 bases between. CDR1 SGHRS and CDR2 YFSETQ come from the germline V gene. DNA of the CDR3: TGCGCCAGCAGCTTGGGTACTAGCACAGATACGCAGTATTTT. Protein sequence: CASSLGTSTDTQYF.

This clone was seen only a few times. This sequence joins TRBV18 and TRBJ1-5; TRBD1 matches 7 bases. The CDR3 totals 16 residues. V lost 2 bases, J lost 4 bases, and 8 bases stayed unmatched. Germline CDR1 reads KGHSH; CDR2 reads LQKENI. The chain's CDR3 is CASSPRGDRANQPQHF. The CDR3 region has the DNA TGTGCCAGCTCACCAAGGGGAGACAGGGCTAATCAGCCCCAGCATTTT.

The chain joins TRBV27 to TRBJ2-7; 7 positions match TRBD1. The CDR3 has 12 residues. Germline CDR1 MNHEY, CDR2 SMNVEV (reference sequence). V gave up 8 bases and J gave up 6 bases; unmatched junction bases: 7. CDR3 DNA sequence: TGTGCCAGCGGAATGAACAGGGGCGAGCAGTACTTC. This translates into CASGMNRGEQYF.

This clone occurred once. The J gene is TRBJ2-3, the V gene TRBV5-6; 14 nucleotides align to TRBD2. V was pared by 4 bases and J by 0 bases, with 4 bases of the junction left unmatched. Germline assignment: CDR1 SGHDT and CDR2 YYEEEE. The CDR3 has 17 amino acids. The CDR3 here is CASSRRTSGGSTDTQYF. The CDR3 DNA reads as TGTGCCAGCAGCCGACGGACTAGCGGGGGGAGCACAGATACGCAGTATTTT.

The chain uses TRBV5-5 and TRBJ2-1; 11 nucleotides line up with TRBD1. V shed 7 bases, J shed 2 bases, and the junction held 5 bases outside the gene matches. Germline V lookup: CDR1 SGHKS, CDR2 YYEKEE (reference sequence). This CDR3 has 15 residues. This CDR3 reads CASGWGQGAYNEQFF. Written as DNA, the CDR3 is TGTGCCAGCGGATGGGGACAGGGGGCCTACAATGAGCAGTTCTTC.

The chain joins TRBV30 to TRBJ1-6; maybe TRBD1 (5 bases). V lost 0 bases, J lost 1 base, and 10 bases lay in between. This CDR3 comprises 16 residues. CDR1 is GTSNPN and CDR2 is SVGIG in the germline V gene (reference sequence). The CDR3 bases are TGTGCCTGGAGTGTAGGTGGGGGGTCCTATAATTCACCCCTCCACTTT. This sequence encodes CAWSVGGGSYNSPLHF.

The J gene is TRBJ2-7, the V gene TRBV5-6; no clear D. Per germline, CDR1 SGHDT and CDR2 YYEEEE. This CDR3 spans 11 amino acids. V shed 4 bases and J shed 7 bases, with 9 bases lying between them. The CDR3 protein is CASSRRPEQYF. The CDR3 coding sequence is TGTGCCAGCAGCCGACGACCAGAGCAGTACTTC.

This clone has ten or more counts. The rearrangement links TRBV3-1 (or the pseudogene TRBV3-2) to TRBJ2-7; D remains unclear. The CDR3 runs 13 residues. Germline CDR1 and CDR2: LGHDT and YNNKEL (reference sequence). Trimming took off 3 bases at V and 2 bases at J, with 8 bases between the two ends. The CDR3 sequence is CASSHVSAYEQYF. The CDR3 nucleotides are TGTGCCAGCAGCCATGTAAGTGCCTACGAGCAGTACTTC.

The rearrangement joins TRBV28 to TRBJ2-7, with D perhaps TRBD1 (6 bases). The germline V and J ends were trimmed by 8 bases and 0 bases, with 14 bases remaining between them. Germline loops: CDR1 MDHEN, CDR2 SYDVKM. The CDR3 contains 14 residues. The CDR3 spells CASSRGGSSYEQYF. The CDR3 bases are TGTGCCAGCTCGAGAGGGGGAAGCTCCTACGAGCAGTACTTC. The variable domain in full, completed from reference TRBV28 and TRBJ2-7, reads DVKVTQSSRYLVKRTGEKVFLECVQDMDHENMFWYRQDPGLGLRLIYFSYDVKMKEKGDIPEGYSVSREKKERFSLILESASTNQTSMYLCASSRGGSSYEQYFGPGTRLTVT.

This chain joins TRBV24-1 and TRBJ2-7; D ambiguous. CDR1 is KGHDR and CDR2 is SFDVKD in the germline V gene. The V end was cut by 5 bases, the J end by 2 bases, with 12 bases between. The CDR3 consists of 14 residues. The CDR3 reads CATSGHIPPYEQYF. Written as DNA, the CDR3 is TGTGCCACCAGTGGCCACATACCACCCTACGAGCAGTACTTC.

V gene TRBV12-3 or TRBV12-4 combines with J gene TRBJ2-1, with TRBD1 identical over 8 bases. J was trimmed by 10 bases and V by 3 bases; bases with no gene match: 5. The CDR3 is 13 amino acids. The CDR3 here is CASSFQGAGEQFF. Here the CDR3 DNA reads TGTGCCAGCAGTTTTCAGGGGGCTGGGGAGCAGTTCTTC.

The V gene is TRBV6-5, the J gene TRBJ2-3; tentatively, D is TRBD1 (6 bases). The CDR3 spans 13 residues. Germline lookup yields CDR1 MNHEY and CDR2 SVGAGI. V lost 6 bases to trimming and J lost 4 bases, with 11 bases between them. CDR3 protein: CASRPRGPDTQYF. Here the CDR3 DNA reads TGTGCCAGCAGGCCCAGGGGACCAGATACGCAGTATTTT.

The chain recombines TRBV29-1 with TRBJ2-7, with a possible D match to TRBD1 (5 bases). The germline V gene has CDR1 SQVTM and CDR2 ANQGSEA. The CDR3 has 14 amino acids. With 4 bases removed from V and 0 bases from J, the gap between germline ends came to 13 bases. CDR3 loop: CSVGWTYDSYEQYF. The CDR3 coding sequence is TGCAGCGTTGGGTGGACATACGACTCCTACGAGCAGTACTTC.

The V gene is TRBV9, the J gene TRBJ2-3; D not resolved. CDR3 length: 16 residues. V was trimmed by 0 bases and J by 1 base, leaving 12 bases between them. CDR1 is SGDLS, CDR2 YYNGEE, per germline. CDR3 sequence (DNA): TGTGCCAGCAGCGTAGCTGGAACGAGACGCACAGATACGCAGTATTTT. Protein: CASSVAGTRRTDTQYF.

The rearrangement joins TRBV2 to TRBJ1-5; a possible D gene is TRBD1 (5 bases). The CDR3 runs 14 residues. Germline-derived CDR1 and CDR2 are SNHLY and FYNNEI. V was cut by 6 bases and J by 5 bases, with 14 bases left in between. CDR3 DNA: TGTGCCAGCAGCAGACTTAGGGACCATCAGCCCCAGCATTTT. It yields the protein CASSRLRDHQPQHF.

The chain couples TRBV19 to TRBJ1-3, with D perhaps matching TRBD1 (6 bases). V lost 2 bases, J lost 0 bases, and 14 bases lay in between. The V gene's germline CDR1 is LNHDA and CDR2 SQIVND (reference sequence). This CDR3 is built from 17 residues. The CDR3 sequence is CASSIRDTRFSGNTIYF. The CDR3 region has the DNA TGTGCCAGTAGTATACGGGACACCAGGTTCTCTGGAAACACCATATATTTT.

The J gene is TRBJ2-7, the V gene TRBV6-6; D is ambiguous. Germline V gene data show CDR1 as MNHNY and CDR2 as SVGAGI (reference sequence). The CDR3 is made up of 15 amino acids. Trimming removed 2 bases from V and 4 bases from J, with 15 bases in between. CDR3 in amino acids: CASSYAVNGRYEQYF. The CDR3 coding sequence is TGTGCCAGCAGTTACGCGGTAAACGGAAGATACGAGCAGTACTTC.

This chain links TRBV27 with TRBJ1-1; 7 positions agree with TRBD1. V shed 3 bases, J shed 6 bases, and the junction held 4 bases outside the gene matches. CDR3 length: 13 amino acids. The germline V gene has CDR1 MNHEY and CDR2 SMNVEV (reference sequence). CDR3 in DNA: TGTGCCAGCAGTTTTCGACAGGGCGCTGAAGCTTTCTTT. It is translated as CASSFRQGAEAFF.

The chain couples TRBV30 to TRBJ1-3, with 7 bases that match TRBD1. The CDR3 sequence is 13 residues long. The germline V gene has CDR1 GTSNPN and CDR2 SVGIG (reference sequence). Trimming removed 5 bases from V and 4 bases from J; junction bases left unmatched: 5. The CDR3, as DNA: TGTGCCTGGGGCAGGGGGGGCGGAAACACCATATATTTT. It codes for CAWGRGGGNTIYF.